This TCR beta chain was sequenced for a study of blood T cell repertoires in COVID-19. Study context: The samples span acute and convalescent COVID-19 from the United States, Italy and Spain.

V was trimmed by 3 bases and J by 5 bases, leaving 20 bases between them. Per germline, CDR1 SGHRS and CDR2 YFSETQ. There are 17 residues in the CDR3. The protocol was immunoSEQ multiplex PCR, while the TCRdb copy is restricted to in-frame clones and leaves out a portion. Among 360,000 or so clones listed, roughly four fifths were seen once. Donors in Cohort 3 counted as recovered after two negative PCRs, clearance, or symptom resolution. The chain combines TRBV5-1 with TRBJ2-2, with a tentative D call TRBD1 (5 bases). The TCR was taken from a woman in her 50s who had recovered from COVID-19. Sequenced: PBMCs or T cells enriched from blood (not recorded which). Here the CDR3 DNA reads TGCGCCAGCAGCTCGACAGATAATGTACTTGGAACCGGGGAGCTGTTTTTT. Translating it yields CASSSTDNVLGTGELFF.